The entry below gives a single TCR beta chain sequence along with its context. The sample holds a few counts of this clone. Its antigen has not been determined. Base qualities are missing; no much larger clone stands one base away. High-throughput TCRbeta CDR3 sequencing of frozen genomic DNA was performed by immunoSEQ, with PCR amplification, mapping, bias correction and internal controls included. Per the source publication's procedure: Productive rearrangements were kept, and unique TCRbeta sequences were defined by CDR3 nucleotide sequence plus V and J gene. For classification of a sequence as donor-reactive, at least 5-fold expansion in CFSE-low cells relative to unstimulated pre-transplant cells and a frequency of at least 0.01% were required. Per-subject minimum frequency thresholds, based on the lowest-template unstimulated sample, ensured at least 90% detection power. Repertoire turnover was measured by Jensen-Shannon divergence between the top 1000 TCRbeta sequences post- and pre-transplant. Two-sided Fisher's exact tests were used to test for changes in the detection of donor-reactive sequences. The table was pulled from immuneACCESS by TCRdb, which kept in-frame rearrangements only. Such tables lose some clones; where checked, under half of the loss comes from unresolved V genes, and the rest has no known cause. The V and J calls and clone size were taken over from that table, and D and trimming were inferred from the DNA. For this sample there are 72,000 or so clones; 83% appear just once. Jointly, the top ten make up roughly 3% of the sample.

Thawed unstimulated PBMCs were stained for CD3, CD4 and CD8 and FACS-sorted into CD3+CD4+ and CD3+CD8+ populations. All 8 studied subjects were randomized to withdrawal of immunosuppression. Genomic DNA was isolated with the Qiagen DNeasy Blood and Tissue Kit. This entry is derived from a study of T cell clones after liver transplantation (dated by TCRdb to about 2019). General notes on the study: The samples were obtained from ITN030ST, a randomized trial that attempted immunosuppression withdrawal within 2 years after liver transplantation. A cohort of 8 liver transplant recipients was studied, of whom 3 were classified as tolerant and 5 as non-tolerant. Three of the eight recipients were HCV-positive; the others were transplanted for non-autoimmune, non-viral indications. Until randomization at 12-24 months post-transplant, subjects were given standard immunosuppression, with no induction therapy. Donor-reactive T cell clones were identified using TCRbeta sequencing after a pre-transplant mixed lymphocyte reaction and were then followed in post-transplant blood. Third party-reactive TCRbeta sequences from pre-transplant MLRs were also identified as an antigen-independent comparator for donor-reactive sequences. To count as tolerant, a recipient had to stay completely off immunosuppression for at least one year without liver enzymes climbing beyond twice the upper limit of normal. Blood samples were collected pre-transplant, pre-randomization before withdrawal, and post-randomization after either complete withdrawal or failed withdrawal. Broad study findings and their caveats: Because no allograft tissue specimens were available, donor-reactive T cells may have migrated into the graft instead of being deleted. Because of small, heterogeneous patient numbers and non-standardized post-transplant time points, the conclusions were only preliminary. In most of the 8 subjects, regardless of tolerance or HCV status, circulating donor-reactive CD4 TCRbeta sequences dropped significantly post-transplant. When repertoire turnover was accounted for, significantly reduced detection of donor-reactive sequences was found in 7 of 8 subjects for CD4 and in 8 of 8 subjects for CD8. Low numbers of available donor cells limited the measurable donor-reactive repertoire in two subjects. The decline in donor-reactive sequences exceeded the decline in third party-reactive sequences, suggesting partial antigen-specific deletion that was unrelated to withdrawal success.

Sequences MNHNY (CDR1) and SVGAGI (CDR2) are obtained from the germline V gene (reference sequence). The CDR3 numbers 13 residues from cysteine through phenylalanine. Only the CDR3 part of the read is kept: 39 bases, read in frame from the first base. Trimming at the junction amounts to 8 bases on V and 5 bases on J, and the germline ends lie 15 bases apart. The clonotype was recovered from a human patient who received a liver transplant. After a transplant, some T cells may have been passed on by the graft donor. Recombination linked TRBV6-6 to TRBJ2-5; a weak D assignment points to TRBD2 (7 bases agree). The material sequenced was CD4+ T cells from blood, taken at the 22-month timepoint. For the CDR3, the sequence is CASGGGTRETQYF. DNA sequence: TGTGCCAGCGGGGGGGGCACCCGCGAGACCCAGTACTTC.